These 9 T cell receptor beta chains were sequenced from one sample in a study of cytomegalovirus exposure and HLA in healthy donors. In the PCR, 60 Vbeta and 13 Jbeta primers were used. Generated by immunoSEQ multiplex PCR, the TCRdb table keeps only in-frame clones and is missing some. The sample records under 200,000 clones, approximately 80% being singletons. The sample consisted of PBMCs. These receptors all stem from a woman between 40 and 50 years old in good health and CMV-seropositive.

The chain recombines TRBV27 with TRBJ2-1, with 14 bases identical to TRBD2. The ends lost 7 bases at V and 7 bases at J; junction bases unmatched: 18. Germline CDR1 and CDR2: MNHEY and SMNVEV (reference sequence). This CDR3 is 19 amino acids long. CDR3 coding DNA: TGTGCCAGCACCCCCTTTGGGACTAGCGGGAGTCTGTACGCAAATGAGCAGTTCTTC. It specifies CASTPFGTSGSLYANEQFF.

This chain joins TRBV7-9 and TRBJ2-1; TRBD1 agrees at 8 bases. V shed 5 bases, J shed 1 base, and the junction held 4 bases outside the gene matches. The CDR3 spans 15 residues. In germline, CDR1 is SEHNR, CDR2 FQNEAQ (reference sequence). CDR3 in amino acids: CASSPTGVSYNEQFF. In nucleotides, the CDR3 is TGTGCCAGCAGCCCGACAGGGGTTTCCTACAATGAGCAGTTCTTC.

V and J are TRBV5-5 and TRBJ2-5; 15 positions match TRBD2. This CDR3 is built from 17 residues. The junction had 8 bases not matched to a gene; V was cut back by 3 bases and J by 5 bases. Germline V CDR1 and CDR2: SGHKS, YYEKEE (reference sequence). CDR3 loop: CASSYGLAGGPGETQYF. CDR3 nucleotides: TGTGCCAGCAGCTATGGACTAGCGGGAGGGCCAGGGGAGACCCAGTACTTC.

The V gene is TRBV7-9, the J gene TRBJ2-7; 7 bases line up with TRBD2. Germline V lookup: CDR1 SEHNR, CDR2 FQNEAQ (reference sequence). The CDR3 totals 15 residues. V shed 5 bases and J 2 bases; nucleotides not matched to a gene: 9. The CDR3 here is CASSLGAGRAYEQYF. The CDR3 DNA follows: TGTGCCAGCAGCCTAGGGGCAGGGAGGGCCTACGAGCAGTACTTC.

The V gene is TRBV7-9, the J gene TRBJ2-6; a weak D match, TRBD1 (5 bases). This CDR3 is 16 amino acids long. Germline lookup yields CDR1 SEHNR and CDR2 FQNEAQ (reference sequence). The ends were cut back, 5 bases at V and 0 bases at J, with 11 bases in the middle. DNA for the CDR3: TGTGCCAGCAGCCGACCTGACAGCTCTGGGGCCAACGTCCTGACTTTC. Translation: CASSRPDSSGANVLTF.

V is TRBV4-3 and J is TRBJ2-5; D gene uncertain. Trimming stripped 0 bases from V and 3 bases from J, with 8 bases between. The CDR3 has 14 residues. CDR1 is LGHNA and CDR2 is YSLEER in the germline V gene. The CDR3 DNA follows: TGCGCCAGCAGCCAAGATTTCCCCAAAGAGACCCAGTACTTC. Translation gives CASSQDFPKETQYF.

The chain carries TRBV30 and TRBJ1-5, with D maybe TRBD1 (5 bases). Germline CDR1 GTSNPN, CDR2 SVGIG (reference sequence). Trimming stripped 0 bases from V and 3 bases from J, with 9 bases between. The CDR3 spans 14 residues. Written as DNA, the CDR3 is TGTGCCTGGAGTGTACGCAGGGTCAATCAGCCCCAGCATTTT. Encoded protein: CAWSVRRVNQPQHF.

The chain is built from TRBV7-2 and TRBJ2-7; 14 bases map to TRBD2. Trimming removed 3 bases from V and 6 bases from J; junction bases left unmatched: 7. Germline CDR1 SGHTA, CDR2 FQGNSA. This CDR3 has 16 residues. CDR3 amino acids: CASSFAGGTSGSEQYF. The CDR3 DNA follows: TGTGCCAGCAGCTTTGCAGGGGGGACTAGCGGGAGCGAGCAGTACTTC.

Concerning this clone itself: Germline is not matched at one junction end, which may reflect a read error. The chain carries TRBV18 and TRBJ1-2, with D possibly being TRBD1 (6 bases). The CDR3 has 13 residues. Per the germline V gene, CDR1 is KGHSH and CDR2 is LQKENI. The CDR3 DNA is TGTGCCAGCTCACCAGACAGGAACTATGGCCACACCTTC. Translating it yields CASSPDRNYGHTF.